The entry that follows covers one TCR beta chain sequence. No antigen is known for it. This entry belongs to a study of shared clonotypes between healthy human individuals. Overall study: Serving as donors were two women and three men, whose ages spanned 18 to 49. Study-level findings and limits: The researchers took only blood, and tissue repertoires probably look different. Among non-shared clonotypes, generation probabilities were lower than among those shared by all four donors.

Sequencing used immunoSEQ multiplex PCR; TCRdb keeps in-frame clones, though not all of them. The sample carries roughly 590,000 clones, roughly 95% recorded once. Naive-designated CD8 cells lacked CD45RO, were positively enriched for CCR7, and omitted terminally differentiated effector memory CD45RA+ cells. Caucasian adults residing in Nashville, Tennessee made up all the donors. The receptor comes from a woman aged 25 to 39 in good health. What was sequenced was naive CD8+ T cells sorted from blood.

The CDR3 is CASSKDPLGGDCNQPQHF. DNA of the CDR3: TGTGCCAGCAGCAAAGACCCGCTGGGAGGGGATTGCAATCAGCCCCAGCATTTT. This sequence joins TRBV21-1 and TRBJ1-5. TRBV21-1 is tagged as a pseudogene. The CDR3 length is 18 residues.